Listed below are T cell receptor beta chains from one sample, sequenced in a study of persistence of HIV-infected CD4 T cells. For these receptors, no antigen is known. Only in-frame clones appear in the TCRdb table, and some are missing; sequencing was by immunoSEQ multiplex PCR. Of roughly 30,000 clones in the sample, roughly 75% were seen once. This material consisted of CD4+ T cells sorted from PBMCs after approximately 20-hour stimulation, taken from a patient who received antiretroviral therapy. The receptors here all came from an adult woman with HIV who was CMV-seropositive. CDR3s leave out the opening cysteine and the closing phenylalanine or tryptophan.

J gene: TRBJ1-5
V gene: TRBV6-1
CDR3 protein: ASKGGQINQPQH

J gene: TRBJ1-4
V gene: TRBV9
CDR3 protein: ASSVDWTGLKLF

J gene: TRBJ2-3
V gene: TRBV4-2
CDR3 protein: ASSQEVTSGPGSTDTQY

J gene: TRBJ2-7
V gene: TRBV7-2
CDR3 protein: ASSFRAPVTTSYEQY

J gene: TRBJ1-5
V gene: TRBV5-1
CDR3 protein: ASSLTPARGGNQPQH

J gene: TRBJ1-4
V gene: TRBV4-1
CDR3 protein: ASSQFRDRTNEKLF

J gene: TRBJ1-5
V gene: TRBV19
CDR3 protein: ASSTQTGSSNQPQH

J gene: TRBJ2-1
V gene: TRBV9
CDR3 protein: ASSVEPGSREQF

J gene: TRBJ2-6
V gene: TRBV13
CDR3 protein: ASSSKQEQGASGANVLT

J gene: TRBJ2-2
V gene: TRBV10-1
CDR3 protein: ASTTGELF

J gene: TRBJ2-7
V gene: TRBV9
CDR3 protein: ASSAGTGFREQY

J gene: TRBJ1-5
V gene: TRBV18
CDR3 protein: ASSPFGGFSNQPQH

J gene: TRBJ2-7
V gene: TRBV29-1
CDR3 protein: SVEPRGRKEQY

J gene: TRBJ1-4
V gene: TRBV18
CDR3 protein: ASSQQGADEKLF

J gene: TRBJ2-4
V gene: TRBV2
CDR3 protein: ASRTDRNIQY

J gene: TRBJ1-1
V gene: TRBV19
CDR3 protein: ASSSGQMIAF

J gene: TRBJ1-6
V gene: TRBV19
CDR3 protein: ASSIARSSYNSPLH

J gene: TRBJ2-5
V gene: TRBV24-1
CDR3 protein: ATSDPQTGGVGETQY

J gene: TRBJ2-7
V gene: TRBV18
CDR3 protein: ASPFGLSSYEQY

J gene: TRBJ2-1
V gene: TRBV29-1
CDR3 protein: SVVIGQGPPNEQF

J gene: TRBJ1-3
V gene: TRBV14
CDR3 protein: ASRETGSGNTIY

J gene: TRBJ2-7
V gene: TRBV6-5
CDR3 protein: ASKGTSGSYEQY

J gene: TRBJ2-3
V gene: TRBV2
CDR3 protein: ASSWTGTSTDTQY

J gene: TRBJ1-1
V gene: TRBV12-3/TRBV12-4
CDR3 protein: ASRTPSNTEAF

J gene: TRBJ2-6
V gene: TRBV24-1
CDR3 protein: ATSGGGTGANVLT

J gene: TRBJ1-5
V gene: TRBV4-2
CDR3 protein: ASSQDFSQPQH

J gene: TRBJ1-6
V gene: TRBV5-1
CDR3 protein: ASSRSSYNSPLH

J gene: TRBJ1-2
V gene: TRBV5-1
CDR3 protein: ASSLVGGFRSGYT

J gene: TRBJ2-7
V gene: TRBV2
CDR3 protein: ASQTGPTTEQY

J gene: TRBJ1-6
V gene: TRBV5-1
CDR3 protein: ASSSTGGDSPLH

J gene: TRBJ2-2
V gene: TRBV5-1
CDR3 protein: ASSSGQEFTGELF

J gene: TRBJ2-1
V gene: TRBV4-1
CDR3 protein: ASSQDGQGIYEQF

J gene: TRBJ2-6
V gene: TRBV18
CDR3 protein: ASSPAGRISGANVLT

J gene: TRBJ2-7
V gene: TRBV5-1
CDR3 protein: ASSLAGTKTDEQY

J gene: TRBJ1-3
V gene: TRBV10-3
CDR3 protein: ATKGSGNTIY

J gene: TRBJ2-2
V gene: TRBV7-8
CDR3 protein: ASSLATGAVVTGELF

J gene: TRBJ1-1
V gene: TRBV5-1
CDR3 protein: ASSHQRGRTEAF

J gene: TRBJ1-2
V gene: TRBV3-1/TRBV3-2
CDR3 protein: ASSQDTRVDGYT

J gene: TRBJ2-5
V gene: TRBV7-9
CDR3 protein: ASSLAGGETQY

J gene: TRBJ1-2
V gene: TRBV10-3
CDR3 protein: AIGGQVANYGYT

J gene: TRBJ2-7
V gene: TRBV9
CDR3 protein: ASSVETGYAEQY

J gene: TRBJ1-1
V gene: TRBV18
CDR3 protein: ASSPDREERAF

J gene: TRBJ1-2
V gene: TRBV14
CDR3 protein: ASSRITGGAVSYGYT

J gene: TRBJ1-2
V gene: TRBV6-5
CDR3 protein: ASSYSRTGSYGYT

J gene: TRBJ2-5
V gene: TRBV19
CDR3 protein: ASSPFQGARETQY

J gene: TRBJ1-5
V gene: TRBV18
CDR3 protein: ASSPGGRNQPQH

J gene: TRBJ2-3
V gene: TRBV11-3
CDR3 protein: ASSLDPSGGYTDTQY

J gene: TRBJ2-3
V gene: TRBV19
CDR3 protein: ASSRGDLSPDTQY

J gene: TRBJ1-1
V gene: TRBV10-3
CDR3 protein: AISESGKGMNTEAF

J gene: TRBJ1-6
V gene: TRBV5-4
CDR3 protein: ASTFDLGGNSPLH

J gene: TRBJ2-3
V gene: TRBV13
CDR3 protein: ASSLDGSTDTQY

J gene: TRBJ2-4
V gene: TRBV5-6
CDR3 protein: ASSPRTGYFTAKNIQY

J gene: TRBJ2-1
V gene: TRBV9
CDR3 protein: ASSVTSGDNEQF

J gene: TRBJ2-7
V gene: TRBV2
CDR3 protein: ASSSTFIRSYEQY

J gene: TRBJ1-3
V gene: TRBV4-1
CDR3 protein: ASSFSGNTIY

J gene: TRBJ2-2
V gene: TRBV19
CDR3 protein: ASEWSSGGGGELF